This TCR beta chain was recovered during a study of Graves' ophthalmopathy and Graves' hyperthyroidism. As for the study in general: Peripheral blood was collected at initial diagnosis, before any treatment.

Patients were left out if they had other autoimmune diseases, uncontrolled infections, pregnancy or lactation. The authors used Ficoll-Paque density gradient centrifugation to separate PBMCs. The input was more than 8 ml of fresh peripheral blood. Amplification from RNA transcripts yielded the TCR beta CDR3 regions. HTBI-primed first-round RT-PCR preceded second-round multiplex PCR. TCRdb redid the calling of the multiplex PCR reads with MiXCR, one entry per CDR3 protein. Counted here are under 400,000 distinct CDR3 sequences, under 20% occurring once; the ten biggest clones make up about 12%. V was clipped by 5 bases and J by 3 bases; unmatched bases: 8. The CDR3 totals 14 residues. From germline, CDR1 is DFQATT and CDR2 SNEGSKA (reference sequence).

This sequence joins TRBV20-1 and TRBJ2-7, with 9 bases matching TRBD2. Input material: peripheral blood. The receptor was isolated from an adult man with Graves' ophthalmopathy. DNA of the CDR3: TGCAGTGCTGGTGGAGTAGCGGGGGACTACGAGCAGTACTTC. This translates into CSAGGVAGDYEQYF.